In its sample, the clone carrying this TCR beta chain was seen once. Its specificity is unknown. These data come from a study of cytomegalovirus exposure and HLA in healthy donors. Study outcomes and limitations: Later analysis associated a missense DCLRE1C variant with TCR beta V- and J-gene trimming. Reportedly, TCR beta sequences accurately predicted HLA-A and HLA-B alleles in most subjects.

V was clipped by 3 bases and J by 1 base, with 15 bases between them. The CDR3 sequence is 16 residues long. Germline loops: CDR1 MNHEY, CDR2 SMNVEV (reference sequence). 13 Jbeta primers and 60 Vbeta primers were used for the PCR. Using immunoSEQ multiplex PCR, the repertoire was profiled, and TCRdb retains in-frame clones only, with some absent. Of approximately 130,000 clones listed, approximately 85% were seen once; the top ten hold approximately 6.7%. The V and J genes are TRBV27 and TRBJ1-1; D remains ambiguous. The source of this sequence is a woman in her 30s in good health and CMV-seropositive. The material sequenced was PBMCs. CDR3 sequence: CASSLRASGGNTEAFF. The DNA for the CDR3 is TGTGCCAGCAGTTTGCGGGCCTCAGGAGGGAACACTGAAGCTTTCTTT.